This TCR beta chain was found in a study of monozygotic twins with inflammatory bowel disease. During cDNA synthesis, UMIs that each contained a 6-nucleotide sample barcode were added by means of template switching. Reprocessing the 5' RACE reads, TCRdb reports a single entry for every CDR3 protein and omits DNA. The sample table includes a few hundred thousand distinct CDR3 sequences. This CDR3 spans 14 amino acids. Looked up from germline, CDR1 is DFQATT and CDR2 is SNEGSKA (reference sequence). Study conclusions and caveats: Twins with IBD had fewer clonotypes in common with others than healthy twins, particularly during disease activity.

Donors each gave roughly 2.5 ml of blood. Comment on this clonotype: Its antigen remains unknown.

Sequencing was done on a sample of blood. The rearrangement links TRBV20-1 to TRBJ1-5; with no DNA, the TCRdb D assignment of TRBD1 cannot be verified. This receptor was taken from a human donor with ulcerative colitis or Crohn's disease, or a healthy co-twin of an affected twin (not recorded which). CDR3: CSAIARERYQPQHF.